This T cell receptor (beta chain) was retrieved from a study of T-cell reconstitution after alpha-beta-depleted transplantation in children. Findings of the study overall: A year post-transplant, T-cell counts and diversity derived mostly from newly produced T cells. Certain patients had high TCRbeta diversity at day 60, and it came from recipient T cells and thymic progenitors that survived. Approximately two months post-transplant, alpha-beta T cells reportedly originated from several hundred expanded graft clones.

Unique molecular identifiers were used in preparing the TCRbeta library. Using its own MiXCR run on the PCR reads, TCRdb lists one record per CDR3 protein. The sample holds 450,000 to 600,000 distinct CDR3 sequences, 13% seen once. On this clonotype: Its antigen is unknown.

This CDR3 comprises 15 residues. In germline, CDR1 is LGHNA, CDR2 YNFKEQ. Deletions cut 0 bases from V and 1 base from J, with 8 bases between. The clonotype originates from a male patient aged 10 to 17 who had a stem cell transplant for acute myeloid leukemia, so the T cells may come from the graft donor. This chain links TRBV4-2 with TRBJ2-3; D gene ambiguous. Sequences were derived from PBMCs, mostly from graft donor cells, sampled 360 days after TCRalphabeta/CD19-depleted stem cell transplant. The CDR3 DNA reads TGTGCCAGCAGCCAAGATTCTCGGGGCACAGATACGCAGTATTTT. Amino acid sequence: CASSQDSRGTDTQYF.